This TCR beta chain is drawn from a study of vaccination effects on CD4 cells after COVID-19. Study summary: Post-vaccine specimens arrived a median 72 days past the second dose. Study findings and constraints: Infection-derived and vaccine-derived clones contracted markedly late after vaccination.

In regard to this clone: Its antigen is not identified.

CD4+ T cells specific for antigen were expanded with viral peptide pools by the ViraFEST assay before sequencing. Following 10 days of culture, CD4+ T cells were isolated. Vaccination of participants consisted of two doses of either the BNT162b2 or mRNA-1273 vaccine. Recipients of the vaccine had no prior SARS-CoV-2 infection and negative nucleocapsid antibodies. A half-medium replacement with IL-2 medium was carried out on days 3 and 7. TCRdb keeps only in-frame clones here, not all; method: immunoSEQ multiplex PCR. The table lists roughly 71,000 clones, roughly 80% of them singletons. The germline gives CDR1 KGHDR, CDR2 SFDVKD. Deletions cut 2 bases from V and 0 bases from J, with 16 bases between. The CDR3 totals 18 residues.

The sample was CD4+ T cells from PBMCs cultured with HCoV-OC43 spike peptides, taken after COVID-19 vaccination. Subset noted: HCoV-OC43 spike overlapping peptide pool stimulation. The receptor was derived from a human donor who received a COVID-19 vaccine. The chain couples TRBV24-1 to TRBJ2-4, with a possible D match to TRBD2 (6 bases). CDR3 protein: CATSDSIGTDLAKNIQYF. The CDR3 DNA is TGTGCCACCAGTGATTCGATAGGGACTGACTTAGCCAAAAACATTCAGTACTTC.